This T cell receptor (beta chain) was identified during a study of human T cells and chemical hapten exposure. Study summary: Doses of diphenylcyclopropenone went to the patients' scalps weekly throughout the approximately 25-week study.

TCRdb redid the calling of the RACE reads with MiXCR, one entry per CDR3 protein. The repertoire holds 300,000 to 400,000 distinct CDR3 sequences, around 6.9% seen once, with 7.5% to 9% in the top ten. Described time point: patch test 1, 2 weeks after DPC sensitization. As to treatment: therapeutic diphenylcyclopropenone sensitization with weekly scalp DPC. Trimming left V 0 bases short and J 4 bases short, with 12 bases between. The length of the CDR3 is 15 residues. Germline CDR1 is MNHEY and CDR2 is SVGEGT. V usage is TRBV6-2 or TRBV6-3 and J usage is TRBJ1-2; a weak D match, TRBD1 (5 bases). This material consisted of whole blood, taken in connection with sensitization to the hapten diphenylcyclopropenone (DPC). The clonotype originates from a young woman with alopecia areata. Some clones in this sample may be carry-over from other donors' samples. In nucleotides, the CDR3 is TGTGCCAGCAGTTACTCGAAGCAGGGCGGCTATGGCTACACCTTC. Its translation is CASSYSKQGGYGYTF.